This T cell receptor (beta chain) derives from a study of blood T cell repertoires in COVID-19. The method was immunoSEQ multiplex PCR; TCRdb's version includes in-frame clones alone and lacks a portion of them. The sample consists of more than 85,000 clones, approximately 84% of them appearing once. The CDR3 extends over 16 amino acids. Trimming at V came to 5 bases and at J to 6 bases, leaving 7 bases not matched to a gene. Germline CDR1 is SGHAT and CDR2 is FQNNGV. The receptor's source is a woman aged 60-70 years with acute or convalescent COVID-19. V usage is TRBV11-2 and J usage is TRBJ2-1; 13 nucleotides align to TRBD2. Material for sequencing was peripheral blood. For the CDR3, the DNA is TGTGCCAGCAGCCTACTAGCGGGGGGGCGCGTCAATGAGCAGTTCTTC. This sequence encodes CASSLLAGGRVNEQFF.